The 18 T cell receptor beta chains listed next were all sequenced from one sample in a study of T cells after posttransplantation cyclophosphamide listed by TCRdb under 2016. The library came from the immunoSEQ multiplex PCR assay. In its TCRdb copy, this immuneACCESS table keeps in-frame sequences only and misses some clones. Where compared with another copy, unresolved V genes explain less than half of these, and the others have no known cause. This sample has 50,000 to 55,000 clones in its table, and about 86% of those were observed once. Approximately 2.6% of the sample is taken by the ten largest. Sequenced: PBMCs. Every receptor here comes from a man aged 25-45 years with a blood cancer, CMV-positive, and with a related stem cell donor.

The gene calls are TRBV4-1 and TRBJ1-5; no definite D call. From germline, CDR1 is MGHRA and CDR2 YSYEKL. V was cut by 3 bases and J by 4 bases, with 10 bases left in between. This CDR3 spans 14 amino acids. CDR3 amino acids: CASSHLGGNQPQHF. CDR3 DNA: TGCGCCAGCAGCCACCTCGGAGGGAATCAGCCCCAGCATTTT.

The chain recombines TRBV11-3 with TRBJ1-1; tentatively, D is TRBD1 (5 bases). With 0 bases removed from V and 0 bases from J, the gap between germline ends came to 14 bases. Germline assignment: CDR1 SGHNT and CDR2 YENEEA. The CDR3 is 17 amino acids. CDR3 residues: CASSLDGTDPMNTEAFF. In DNA, the CDR3 is TGTGCCAGCAGCTTAGATGGGACTGACCCCATGAACACTGAAGCTTTCTTT.

The chain recombines TRBV5-1 with TRBJ2-5; 7 nucleotides align to TRBD1. V lost 4 bases, J lost 3 bases, and 3 bases stayed unmatched. Looked up from germline, CDR1 is SGHRS and CDR2 is YFSETQ. CDR3 length: 13 amino acids. CDR3 sequence: CASSQGTEETQYF. The CDR3 DNA reads as TGCGCCAGCAGCCAGGGGACAGAAGAGACCCAGTACTTC.

This chain uses TRBV5-4 with TRBJ2-2, with D hard to call. The CDR3 extends over 14 amino acids. V lost 0 bases and J lost 6, with 9 bases in between. Germline CDR1 reads SGHNT; CDR2 reads YYREEE (reference sequence). The CDR3 DNA is TGTGCCAGCAGCTTGGTAGATCTTGCCGGGGAGCTGTTTTTT. Translation: CASSLVDLAGELFF.

The V gene is TRBV7-3, the J gene TRBJ2-2, with a possible D match to TRBD2 (6 bases). V was pared by 0 bases and J by 3 bases, with 11 bases between. The CDR3 sequence is 16 residues long. CDR1 is SGHTA, CDR2 FQGTGA, per germline. This CDR3 is CASSLTAGTHTGELFF. CDR3 bases: TGTGCCAGCAGCTTAACGGCGGGAACGCACACCGGGGAGCTGTTTTTT.

The gene calls are TRBV18 and TRBJ1-5, with unresolved D. This CDR3 comprises 15 residues. Germline CDR1 KGHSH, CDR2 LQKENI. V dropped 1 base and J dropped 7 bases, with 14 bases sitting between them. CDR3 nucleotides: TGTGCCAGCTCACCACGACAAAGGGAGGACCAGCCCCAGCATTTT. Its translation: CASSPRQREDQPQHF.

The chain employs TRBV29-1 and TRBJ2-7; 7 positions match TRBD1. CDR3 length equals 14 residues. The trim removed 0 bases at V and 5 bases at J, leaving 7 bases unmatched. Germline V lookup: CDR1 SQVTM, CDR2 ANQGSEA. The CDR3 DNA reads TGCAGCGTTGAAGATGGCAGGGGGTTGAACGAGCAGTACTTC. As protein: CSVEDGRGLNEQYF.

This clone was observed once. CDR3 loop: CASSLEGSYTF. The CDR3 coding sequence is TGTGCCAGCAGTTTAGAGGGATCCTACACCTTC. This chain uses TRBV28 with TRBJ1-2; D not resolved. Germline CDR1 reads MDHEN; CDR2 reads SYDVKM. CDR3 length: 11 amino acids. The germline V and J ends were trimmed by 2 bases and 10 bases, with 8 bases remaining between them.

This clone was detected a few times. V and J are TRBV2 and TRBJ1-5; possible D gene TRBD1, 5 bases. Germline CDR1 is SNHLY and CDR2 is FYNNEI. The CDR3 is made up of 14 amino acids. Trimming pared 1 base from V and 2 bases from J, leaving 6 bases between. The CDR3 region has the DNA TGTGCCAGCAGTGAAGGGACACGCAATCAGCCCCAGCATTTT. Its protein product is CASSEGTRNQPQHF.

This chain connects TRBV11-3 to TRBJ2-3, with 8 bases aligning to TRBD2. The germline CDR1 and CDR2 sequences are SGHNT and YENEEA. This CDR3 is built from 16 residues. V lost 3 bases, J lost 5 bases, and 10 bases stayed unmatched. CDR3 amino acids: CASSFRGGLARDTQYF. CDR3 in DNA: TGTGCCAGCAGCTTTCGCGGAGGACTAGCAAGAGATACGCAGTATTTT.

This chain links TRBV15 with TRBJ2-1; TRBD2 matches at 7 bases. The CDR3 spans 13 residues. The trim removed 0 bases at V and 8 bases at J, leaving 1 base unmatched. Germline assignment: CDR1 LNHNV and CDR2 YYDKDF (reference sequence). The CDR3 spells CATSRDAGDEQFF. Here the CDR3 DNA reads TGTGCCACCAGCAGAGATGCGGGAGATGAGCAGTTCTTC.

The CDR3 DNA follows: TGTGCCAGCAGCTTCGGGACAGGGGAGAACACTGAAGCTTTCTTT. Its translation is CASSFGTGENTEAFF. J is TRBJ1-1 and V is TRBV5-4; 10 bases agree with TRBD1. The length of the CDR3 is 15 residues. J lost 1 base, V lost 2 bases, and 2 bases had no gene match. The germline V gene encodes CDR1 SGHNT and CDR2 YYREEE (reference sequence).

The chain uses TRBV27 and TRBJ2-1; the D gene is possibly TRBD2 (6 bases). The germline V and J ends were trimmed by 3 bases and 0 bases, with 18 bases remaining between them. CDR1 and CDR2 (germline): MNHEY, SMNVEV (reference sequence). The CDR3 extends over 18 amino acids. The CDR3 region has the DNA TGTGCCAGCAGTTTGTACCGGGAGCAACATCACTCCTACAATGAGCAGTTCTTC. Its translation: CASSLYREQHHSYNEQFF.

The gene calls are TRBV7-9 and TRBJ1-1; possibly TRBD1 for D (5 bases). The V gene's germline CDR1 is SEHNR and CDR2 FQNEAQ (reference sequence). The CDR3 covers 12 residues. The V end was cut by 8 bases, the J end by 11 bases, with 18 bases between. CDR3 region: CASDSWSGRAFF. The CDR3 DNA is TGTGCCAGCGACTCTTGGTCAGGGCGGGCTTTCTTT.

The chain uses TRBV29-1 and TRBJ2-3, with TRBD2 matching over 7 bases. Germline loops: CDR1 SQVTM, CDR2 ANQGSEA. This CDR3 has 12 amino acids. V lost 4 bases, J lost 6 bases, and 4 bases stayed unmatched. The CDR3 sequence is CSVVGGLDTQYF. CDR3 bases: TGCAGCGTTGTGGGAGGGTTGGATACGCAGTATTTT.

The chain joins TRBV5-8 to TRBJ1-2; D ambiguous. This CDR3 comprises 12 residues. Germline V gives CDR1 SGHTS, CDR2 YDEGEE. Trimming shortened V by 1 base and J by 6 bases, and 7 bases separated the two germline ends. The CDR3 sequence: CASSLTRHGYTF. CDR3 nucleotide sequence: TGTGCCAGCAGCTTGACACGCCATGGCTACACCTTC.

The CDR3 DNA reads TGTGCCAGCAGACTGGGACAGAGCCAAGAGACCCAGTACTTC. This translates into CASRLGQSQETQYF. The chain uses TRBV6-6 and TRBJ2-5; 7 bases are shared with TRBD1. Germline loops: CDR1 MNHNY, CDR2 SVGAGI (reference sequence). The CDR3 consists of 14 residues. Trimming took 6 bases from V and 1 from J; bases not matched to a gene: 5.

V is TRBV4-1 and J is TRBJ2-5; a possible D gene is TRBD1 (6 bases). CDR1 is MGHRA and CDR2 is YSYEKL in the germline V gene. Trimming stripped 3 bases from V and 1 base from J, with 9 bases between. This CDR3 is 14 amino acids long. DNA of the CDR3: TGCGCCAGCAGCCAGCAGGGGTTCCAAGAGACCCAGTACTTC. Its translation is CASSQQGFQETQYF.